These 26 T cell receptor beta chains came from one sample sequenced in a study of response to subunit inactivated influenza vaccine (dated by TCRdb to 2016 to 2018). The library relied on RT-PCR. Sequencing was performed on an Illumina HiSeq 2500. TCRdb reanalyzed the raw reads on its own, using fastp at Q25 for trimming and MiXCR for clone calling, and kept in-frame beta chains. Merged by CDR3 protein, the rows form single entries marked with the most common genes and DNA. This sample lists around 710,000 distinct CDR3 sequences; approximately 15% were detected once. Less than 9% of the sample goes to the ten largest clones. The sample in question was PBMCs from blood, obtained less than 15 days before vaccination. These receptors all stem from a middle-aged man who received an inactivated influenza vaccine. Donor details come from another sample of the same person, matched by shared clones.

This clonotype came up a few times. The V and J genes are TRBV20-1 and TRBJ2-7; 9 bases are shared with TRBD1. Germline assignment: CDR1 DFQATT and CDR2 SNEGSKA (reference sequence). The CDR3 has 13 residues. The CDR3 DNA reads TGCAGGCCGGGACAGGGAGGGAACTACGAGCAGTACTTC. Protein: CRPGQGGNYEQYF.

The gene calls are TRBV6-2 or TRBV6-3 and TRBJ2-2; TRBD1 might be the D (7 bases). Germline values: CDR1 MNHEY, CDR2 SVGEGT. This CDR3 has 14 amino acids. Trimming removed 6 bases from V and 6 bases from J, with 14 bases in between. CDR3 nucleotides: TGTGCCAGCAGCCCCCAGGGGGGAGCCGGGGAGCTGTTTTTT. Its protein is CASSPQGGAGELFF.

The chain recombines TRBV11-2 with TRBJ1-1; the D gene is possibly TRBD1 (5 bases). Looked up from germline, CDR1 is SGHAT and CDR2 is FQNNGV. V shed 0 bases and J shed 8 bases, with 13 bases lying between them. This CDR3 spans 14 amino acids. CDR3 sequence (DNA): TGTGCCAGCAGCTTAGATAGCAGGGCACCCGAAGCTTTCTTT. It codes for CASSLDSRAPEAFF.

This clonotype was seen many times. The CDR3 sequence: CASSYFVAGGTDTQYF. The CDR3 nucleotides are TGTGCCAGCAGTTACTTTGTAGCGGGAGGCACAGATACGCAGTATTTT. The chain employs TRBV6-5 and TRBJ2-3; 9 positions match TRBD2. The V segment lost 1 base and the J segment 1 base; nucleotides outside the gene matches: 3. Germline CDR1 MNHEY, CDR2 SVGAGI. The CDR3 is made up of 16 amino acids.

This clonotype was found a few times. This chain joins TRBV5-6 and TRBJ2-1; 12 bases agree with TRBD2. The V gene end was trimmed by 5 bases and the J gene end by 13 bases; junction bases not matched to a gene: 4. Germline CDR1 SGHDT, CDR2 YYEEEE. The CDR3 totals 12 residues. CDR3 sequence reads: CASSSTSGRQFF. The CDR3 region has the DNA TGTGCCAGCAGTTCGACTAGCGGGAGACAGTTCTTC.

This clonotype was seen a few times. V usage is TRBV30 and J usage is TRBJ2-2; 9 bases match TRBD2. V lost 0 bases, J lost 5 bases, and 13 bases stayed unmatched. CDR1 and CDR2 (germline): GTSNPN, SVGIG (reference sequence). The CDR3 has 18 residues. CDR3 DNA sequence: TGTGCCTGGAGTGTGGGGCTAGCGGGGTTTCTGGGGACCGGGGAGCTGTTTTTT. Amino acid sequence: CAWSVGLAGFLGTGELFF.

The chain recombines TRBV27 with TRBJ2-6; D is possibly TRBD2 (6 bases). Trimming stripped 4 bases from V and 4 bases from J, with 14 bases between. The CDR3 runs to 16 residues. CDR1 is MNHEY, CDR2 SMNVEV, per germline (reference sequence). The CDR3 sequence: CASSSVRAGGANVLTF. The CDR3 coding sequence is TGTGCCAGCAGTTCGGTGAGGGCGGGAGGGGCCAACGTCCTGACTTTC.

This chain joins TRBV12-3 or TRBV12-4 and TRBJ1-2; TRBD1 matches at 8 bases. The CDR3 loop spans 15 amino acids. The V gene end was trimmed by 1 base and the J gene end by 4 bases; junction bases not matched to a gene: 5. Here the CDR3 DNA reads TGTGCCAGCAGTTTAGGGACAGGGCCGGGCTATGGCTACACCTTC. Translation gives CASSLGTGPGYGYTF.

CDR3 nucleotides: TGTGCCAGCAGCGACAGGAGGGAGAACATTCAGTACTTC. Its translation: CASSDRRENIQYF. The rearrangement joins TRBV6-2 or TRBV6-3 to TRBJ2-4; D is perhaps TRBD1 or TRBD2 (6 bases each). Germline CDR1 reads MNHEY; CDR2 reads SVGEGT. The length of the CDR3 is 13 residues. V shed 6 bases and J shed 7 bases, with 13 bases lying between them.

This chain links TRBV29-1 with TRBJ2-7; TRBD2 agrees at 8 bases. The germline CDR1 and CDR2 sequences are SQVTM and ANQGSEA. CDR3 length equals 13 residues. Germline trimming cut 7 bases from V and 4 bases from J; bases unmatched to any gene: 9. The CDR3 region is CSAFGGGSYEQYF. The CDR3 DNA is TGCAGCGCTTTCGGGGGGGGATCTTACGAGCAGTACTTC.

This clonotype occurred a few times. The chain has TRBV7-2 and TRBJ2-5; D gene uncertain. Germline CDR1 is SGHTA and CDR2 is FQGNSA. The CDR3 has 12 residues. Trimming cost V 2 bases and J 6 bases, with 7 bases left between them. The CDR3 reads CASSLLSKTQYF. Here the CDR3 DNA reads TGTGCCAGCAGCTTATTATCGAAGACCCAGTACTTC.

This clonotype was seen ten or more times. V and J are TRBV7-9 and TRBJ1-3; D perhaps matches TRBD1 (5 bases). The CDR3 contains 14 residues. Germline V gene lookup returns CDR1 SEHNR and CDR2 FQNEAQ (reference sequence). V lost 10 bases and J 7 bases, leaving 20 bases between the germline ends. CDR3: CATSYRPSGNTIYF. CDR3 sequence (DNA): TGTGCCACGTCTTACAGGCCCTCGGGGAACACCATATATTTT.

The chain has TRBV20-1 and TRBJ2-7, with no clear D. There are 15 residues in the CDR3. CDR1 is DFQATT, CDR2 SNEGSKA, per germline (reference sequence). Trimming shortened V by 0 bases and J by 6 bases, and 18 bases separated the two germline ends. CDR3 DNA: TGCAGTGCTAGAGATGCTGCGAGCCCCCCGGGCGAGCAGTACTTC. The encoded protein is CSARDAASPPGEQYF.

V gene TRBV3-1 combines with J gene TRBJ1-2; D uncertain. Germline values: CDR1 LGHDT, CDR2 YNNKEL (reference sequence). This CDR3 has 13 residues. The V and J ends lost 2 bases and 7 bases respectively, with 11 bases between them. CDR3: CASSQSLGFGYTF. CDR3 bases: TGTGCCAGCAGCCAAAGTTTGGGATTTGGCTACACCTTC. Combining the CDR3 with reference TRBV3-1 and TRBJ1-2 gives the whole variable domain DTAVSQTPKYLVTQMGNDKSIKCEQNLGHDTMYWYKQDSKKFLKIMFSYNNKELIINETVPNRFSPKSPDKAHLNLHINSLELGDSAVYFCASSQSLGFGYTFGSGTRLTVV.

Details on this clonotype: At one boundary the junction diverges from the germline segment, which might be a read error. The CDR3 DNA follows: TGCAGTGCTAGAGGGGGAGATTCCGACCATACGGAGTATTTT. Translating gives CSARGGDSDHTEYF. This chain links TRBV20-1 with TRBJ2-3; D might be TRBD2 (5 bases). The CDR3 runs 14 residues. The germline V gene has CDR1 DFQATT and CDR2 SNEGSKA (reference sequence).

This clonotype has just a few counts. The V gene is TRBV4-2, the J gene TRBJ2-1; 14 nucleotides match TRBD2. Germline V CDR1 and CDR2: LGHNA, YNFKEQ. The CDR3 is made up of 15 amino acids. After removal of 6 bases from V and 4 bases from J, the junction contained 2 bases not matched to a gene. In DNA, the CDR3 is TGTGCCAGCAGACGGACTAGCGGGGGGTACAATGAGCAGTTCTTC. It codes for CASRRTSGGYNEQFF.

This clonotype was picked up a small number of times. This chain uses TRBV7-2 with TRBJ1-1; tentative D call: TRBD1 (5 bases). The CDR3 totals 12 residues. CDR1 and CDR2 from the germline V gene are SGHTA and FQGNSA. Deletions cut 2 bases from V and 8 bases from J, with 9 bases between. For the CDR3, the DNA is TGTGCCAGCAGCTTAAGGACACTAGAAGCTTTCTTT. Translating it yields CASSLRTLEAFF.

This clonotype was counted only a few times. The chain carries TRBV20-1 and TRBJ2-5; D assignment may be TRBD1 or TRBD2 (5 bases each). The ends were cut back, 0 bases at V and 5 bases at J, with 10 bases in the middle. Germline assignment: CDR1 DFQATT and CDR2 SNEGSKA (reference sequence). CDR3 length: 13 residues. The CDR3 DNA follows: TGCAGTGCTAGAGATTGGGGGTGGGAGACCCAGTACTTC. It is translated as CSARDWGWETQYF.

This clonotype was counted ten times or more. The chain carries TRBV12-3 or TRBV12-4 and TRBJ2-7; the D gene is possibly TRBD2 (6 bases). V was shortened by 5 bases and J by 6 bases, with 17 bases between the two germline ends. This CDR3 is 14 amino acids long. The CDR3 region has the DNA TGTGCCAGCAGTAACAGGAGGGGAGAAGGCGAGCAGTACTTC. Protein sequence: CASSNRRGEGEQYF.

This clonotype has more than one count but fewer than ten. The chain uses TRBV5-1 and TRBJ2-7, with 15 bases identical to TRBD2. V trimming: 4 bases; J trimming: 6 bases; junction bases outside the gene matches: 14. This CDR3 is 18 amino acids long. CDR1 SGHRS and CDR2 YFSETQ come from the germline V gene. CDR3 sequence: CASSQWFRTSGRAGEQYF. The CDR3 DNA sequence: TGCGCCAGCAGCCAGTGGTTCCGGACTAGCGGGAGGGCCGGCGAGCAGTACTTC.

The CDR3 reads CAISDVRVSTEAFF. DNA of the CDR3: TGTGCCATCAGTGATGTCAGGGTAAGCACTGAAGCTTTCTTT. The chain uses TRBV10-3 and TRBJ1-1; tentative D call: TRBD1 (5 bases). Germline CDR1 ENHRY, CDR2 SYGVKD. The CDR3 runs 14 residues. Trimming took 3 bases from V and 4 from J, leaving 12 bases between them.

The chain combines TRBV6-1 with TRBJ2-5, with 10 bases that match TRBD1. Trimming cost V 8 bases and J 5 bases; bases outside gene matches: 8. There are 14 residues in the CDR3. Germline lookup yields CDR1 MNHNS and CDR2 SASEGT. Here the CDR3 reads CASGSPGQGETQYF. DNA for the CDR3: TGTGCCAGCGGATCCCCGGGACAGGGGGAGACCCAGTACTTC.

The chain links TRBV12-3 or TRBV12-4 to TRBJ1-4, with D unresolved. V lost 5 bases, J lost 3 bases, and 13 bases lay in between. This CDR3 spans 15 amino acids. The CDR3 region is CASSPWAAANEKLFF. In DNA, the CDR3 is TGTGCCAGCAGTCCTTGGGCGGCGGCTAATGAAAAACTGTTTTTT.

This sequence joins TRBV4-3 and TRBJ2-5; 8 bases line up with TRBD1. CDR1 and CDR2 from the germline V gene are LGHNA and YSLEER. This CDR3 comprises 13 residues. Trimming removed 1 base from V and 5 bases from J; junction bases left unmatched: 0. In DNA form, the CDR3 reads TGCGCCAGCAGCCAAGGACAGGGGGAGACCCAGTACTTC. It encodes CASSQGQGETQYF.

The V and J genes are TRBV18 and TRBJ2-1; 9 bases align to TRBD2. Trimming removed 1 base from V and 4 bases from J; junction bases left unmatched: 11. Germline assignment: CDR1 KGHSH and CDR2 LQKENI. The CDR3 runs to 18 residues. CDR3 protein: CASSPRVVAGALYNEQFF. The DNA of the CDR3 is TGTGCCAGCTCACCACGCGTGGTAGCGGGGGCCCTTTACAATGAGCAGTTCTTC.

This chain connects TRBV12-3 or TRBV12-4 to TRBJ2-7; 7 nucleotides match TRBD2. The ends lost 4 bases at V and 3 bases at J; junction bases unmatched: 12. The CDR3 extends over 16 amino acids. CDR3 in DNA: TGTGCCAGCAGTTCCTACCGGGGCGGGAGTATCTACGAGCAGTACTTC. Translation gives CASSSYRGGSIYEQYF.